The 24 T cell receptor beta chains presented below share a single source sample, sequenced in a study of blood T cell repertoires in COVID-19. Data came from immunoSEQ multiplex PCR; TCRdb stores just in-frame clones and leaves some out. There are under 300,000 clones in the sample; around 86% occur only once, and roughly 3.1% lies in the top ten. The sample comprised PBMCs or T cells enriched from blood (not recorded which). The receptors were gathered from a middle-aged woman with acute COVID-19.

The J gene is TRBJ2-2, the V gene TRBV11-2; 10 positions match TRBD2. This CDR3 contains 18 residues. The germline gives CDR1 SGHAT, CDR2 FQNNGV. Trimming removed 5 bases from V and 6 bases from J; junction bases left unmatched: 15. This chain's CDR3 is CASSLTSSGSLRAGELFF. The CDR3 nucleotides read TGTGCCAGCAGCCTAACCTCTAGCGGGAGCCTCAGGGCCGGGGAGCTGTTTTTT. Drawing the rest from reference TRBV11-2 and TRBJ2-2, the complete variable domain is EAGVAQSPRYKIIEKRQSVAFWCNPISGHATLYWYQQILGQGPKLLIQFQNNGVVDDSQLPKDRFSAERLKGVDSTLKIQPAKLEDSAVYLCASSLTSSGSLRAGELFFGEGSRLTVL.

The gene calls are TRBV7-8 and TRBJ1-5, with D unresolved. The V gene lost 1 base and the J gene lost 6 bases, with 10 bases spanning the gap. CDR1 SGHVS and CDR2 FQNEAQ come from the germline V gene. The length of the CDR3 is 14 residues. The CDR3: CASSLEEGAQPQHF. CDR3 nucleotide sequence: TGTGCCAGCAGCTTAGAAGAGGGCGCTCAGCCCCAGCATTTT.

The rearrangement links TRBV15 to TRBJ2-7; 12 bases map to TRBD1. Germline V gene lookup returns CDR1 LNHNV and CDR2 YYDKDF (reference sequence). Trimming cost V 3 bases and J 7 bases; bases outside gene matches: 7. The CDR3 has 15 amino acids. The CDR3 DNA is TGTGCCACCAGCAGCTGGGGACAGGGGGCAGGAGAGCAGTACTTC. It yields the protein CATSSWGQGAGEQYF.

The chain recombines TRBV19 with TRBJ2-4, with 7 bases that match TRBD1. V dropped 4 bases and J dropped 3; count of bases not matched to a gene: 0. Germline V gene lookup returns CDR1 LNHDA and CDR2 SQIVND (reference sequence). The CDR3 sequence is 13 residues long. The CDR3 loop reads CASSRQGKNIQYF. The DNA of the CDR3 is TGTGCCAGTAGTAGACAGGGCAAAAACATTCAGTACTTC.

The chain has TRBV6-1 and TRBJ2-2; no reliable D call. The V gene lost 2 bases and the J gene lost 4 bases, with 8 bases spanning the gap. Germline CDR1 and CDR2: MNHNS and SASEGT. The CDR3 sequence is 14 residues long. The CDR3, as DNA: TGTGCCAGCAGTGAATTAGACTCCACCGGGGAGCTGTTTTTT. This translates into CASSELDSTGELFF.

The chain recombines TRBV11-3 with TRBJ2-3; TRBD1 aligns across 8 bases. The germline CDR1 and CDR2 sequences are SGHNT and YENEEA. The trim removed 4 bases at V and 7 bases at J, leaving 7 bases unmatched. The length of the CDR3 is 14 residues. CDR3 amino acids: CASSYGTGRHTQYF. The CDR3 region has the DNA TGTGCCAGCAGCTATGGGACAGGACGACATACGCAGTATTTT.

V usage is TRBV29-1 and J usage is TRBJ2-1, with D possibly being TRBD2 (5 bases). CDR1 is SQVTM, CDR2 ANQGSEA, per germline. Trimming took off 4 bases at V and 10 bases at J, with 14 bases between the two ends. This CDR3 has 12 residues. Written as DNA, the CDR3 is TGCAGCGTTGGCCAGCCGGGATTCGAGCAGTTCTTC. It codes for CSVGQPGFEQFF.

The CDR3 coding sequence is TGTGCCACCCGAAGGATGGGACAGGTTCAAGAGACCCAGTACTTC. Translating gives CATRRMGQVQETQYF. The chain uses TRBV19 and TRBJ2-5; 8 bases agree with TRBD1. J was trimmed by 2 bases and V by 10 bases; bases with no gene match: 12. CDR3 length: 15 amino acids. Germline CDR1 reads LNHDA; CDR2 reads SQIVND (reference sequence).

This clone has just one count. This sequence joins TRBV10-3 and TRBJ1-2, with a possible D match to TRBD1 (5 bases). V was clipped by 6 bases and J by 4 bases, with 21 bases between them. The CDR3 consists of 16 residues. The germline V gene has CDR1 ENHRY and CDR2 SYGVKD. The CDR3 loop is CAISSPGAGGSYGYTF. CDR3 DNA sequence: TGTGCCATCAGCTCCCCTGGGGCGGGGGGTAGCTATGGCTACACCTTC.

The chain couples TRBV10-2 to TRBJ2-3, with 7 bases that match TRBD2. V lost 7 bases and J lost 3; bases outside the gene matches: 10. This CDR3 is built from 15 residues. Germline V gene lookup returns CDR1 WSHSY and CDR2 SAAADI. This CDR3 is CASMRSLAATDTQYF. CDR3 DNA sequence: TGCGCCAGCATGCGGTCGCTAGCGGCGACAGATACGCAGTATTTT.

V is TRBV19 and J is TRBJ1-5, with 8 positions matching TRBD1. This CDR3 is built from 14 residues. Germline CDR1 is LNHDA and CDR2 is SQIVND (reference sequence). The V segment lost 6 bases and the J segment 5 bases; nucleotides outside the gene matches: 6. The CDR3 DNA sequence: TGTGCCAGTAGGGAACAGGGGGTCGATCAGCCCCAGCATTTT. Amino acids: CASREQGVDQPQHF.

The chain combines TRBV7-6 with TRBJ2-7; 12 bases map to TRBD2. The CDR3 runs to 17 residues. V trimming: 5 bases; J trimming: 3 bases; junction bases outside the gene matches: 11. CDR1 is SGHVS and CDR2 is FNYEAQ in the germline V gene. CDR3 nucleotide sequence: TGTGCCAGCAGCCGCCTTACTAGCGGGAGGTCGATCTACGAGCAGTACTTC. Translated: CASSRLTSGRSIYEQYF.

The chain carries TRBV10-3 and TRBJ2-4, with D uncertain. Germline CDR1 is ENHRY and CDR2 is SYGVKD. V was clipped by 3 bases and J by 0 bases, with 6 bases between them. The CDR3 length is 14 residues. CDR3 in amino acids: CAISDSLAKNIQYF. In nucleotides, the CDR3 is TGTGCCATCAGTGACAGTTTAGCCAAAAACATTCAGTACTTC.

This chain joins TRBV5-6 and TRBJ2-1; TRBD2 agrees at 11 bases. V shed 0 bases, J shed 8 bases, and the junction held 10 bases outside the gene matches. The CDR3 has 17 residues. CDR1 and CDR2 (germline): SGHDT, YYEEEE. The CDR3, as DNA: TGTGCCAGCAGCTTGGGGATAGCGGGAGGGAGTGTATATGAGCAGTTCTTC. Translating it yields CASSLGIAGGSVYEQFF.

Remarks on this clone: Other DNA sequences in this sample translate to the same CDR3. The gene calls are TRBV6-1 and TRBJ1-6; D possibly corresponds to TRBD1 (6 bases). Germline-derived CDR1 and CDR2 are MNHNS and SASEGT. V lost 0 bases, J lost 3 bases, and 6 bases lay in between. CDR3 length: 15 amino acids. DNA of the CDR3: TGTGCCAGCAGTGAAGCAGGGGGCTATAATTCACCCCTCCACTTT. Its translation: CASSEAGGYNSPLHF.

The V gene is TRBV5-4, the J gene TRBJ2-6; TRBD1 aligns across 11 bases. V gave up 4 bases and J gave up 12 bases; unmatched junction bases: 6. Looked up from germline, CDR1 is SGHNT and CDR2 is YYREEE (reference sequence). The CDR3 length is 14 residues. As DNA, the CDR3 is TGTGCCAGCAGCATGGACAGGGGGCAAAGCGTCCTGACTTTC. Translated: CASSMDRGQSVLTF.

This chain joins TRBV7-6 and TRBJ2-5, with D perhaps matching TRBD1 (5 bases). The CDR3 is 12 residues long. Looked up from germline, CDR1 is SGHVS and CDR2 is FNYEAQ. Trimming pared 4 bases from V and 7 bases from J, leaving 10 bases between. Written as DNA, the CDR3 is TGTGCCAGCAGCTCCAGGGATGGGACCCAGTACTTC. Translation gives CASSSRDGTQYF.

V usage is TRBV19 and J usage is TRBJ1-1; 9 nucleotides line up with TRBD1. The CDR3 contains 13 residues. Looked up from germline, CDR1 is LNHDA and CDR2 is SQIVND (reference sequence). J was trimmed by 5 bases and V by 6 bases; bases with no gene match: 4. CDR3 sequence (DNA): TGTGCCAGTAGGACCGACAGGGGGACTGAAGCTTTCTTT. It yields the protein CASRTDRGTEAFF.

V gene TRBV19 combines with J gene TRBJ1-1; D is ambiguous. Germline CDR1 reads LNHDA; CDR2 reads SQIVND (reference sequence). Between the trimmed V and J ends, which lost 6 bases and 7 bases, there was a span of 15 bases. The length of the CDR3 is 13 residues. The CDR3 DNA follows: TGTGCCAGTAGGATGATTCCTGGCGGTGAAGCTTTCTTT. This codes for CASRMIPGGEAFF.

This chain joins TRBV29-1 and TRBJ2-6, with 9 bases fitting TRBD1. The CDR3 spans 16 residues. Trimming cost V 6 bases and J 0 bases; bases outside gene matches: 6. Germline V gene lookup returns CDR1 SQVTM and CDR2 ANQGSEA. DNA for the CDR3: TGCAGCGTGGGGACAGGGCCTATCTCTGGGGCCAACGTCCTGACTTTC. Protein: CSVGTGPISGANVLTF.

The chain recombines TRBV4-1 with TRBJ1-4; TRBD1 might be the D (5 bases). Trimming removed 4 bases at V and 4 bases at J, with 10 bases between. This CDR3 is built from 14 residues. Per germline, CDR1 MGHRA and CDR2 YSYEKL. CDR3 sequence (DNA): TGCGCCAGCAGCCTTCAGGGCGGTAATGAAAAACTGTTTTTT. This gives the protein CASSLQGGNEKLFF.

The rearrangement joins TRBV12-3 or TRBV12-4 to TRBJ1-6; D gene unclear. CDR3 length: 11 amino acids. The V gene lost 5 bases and the J gene lost 11 bases, with 7 bases spanning the gap. The CDR3 DNA reads as TGTGCCAGCAGTGGGCTTACACCCCTCCACTTT. Encoded protein: CASSGLTPLHF.

This CDR3 is CASSPGTNYGYTF. In nucleotides, the CDR3 is TGTGCCAGCAGCCCCGGGACTAACTATGGCTACACCTTC. The chain is built from TRBV7-8 and TRBJ1-2; no clear D. The CDR3 spans 13 residues. Between the trimmed V and J ends, which lost 5 bases and 0 bases, there was a span of 7 bases. Looked up from germline, CDR1 is SGHVS and CDR2 is FQNEAQ.

The genes are TRBV6-8 and TRBJ2-2, with 7 bases lining up with TRBD1. CDR1 is MNHGY, CDR2 SAAAGT, per germline. This CDR3 is built from 20 residues. J lost 0 bases, V lost 1 base, and 14 bases had no gene match. The CDR3 protein is CASSYWGQPSRLSNTGELFF. The CDR3, as DNA: TGTGCCAGCAGTTACTGGGGACAGCCGTCCCGGTTATCGAACACCGGGGAGCTGTTTTTT.